The rows below give T cell receptor beta chains drawn from one sample of a study of T cell clones after liver transplantation. Method: immunoSEQ multiplex PCR; TCRdb's copy keeps in-frame clones and lacks some. The sample has about 20,000 clones; roughly 80% are singletons. Sequencing was performed on CD8+ T cells from blood, taken roughly 56 months after liver transplant. Receptors originate from a human patient who received a liver transplant. Some T cells could come from the graft donor. CDR3s include the opening cysteine and the closing phenylalanine or tryptophan. Each record gives: J gene, D gene, V gene, clone size, CDR3 protein, CDR3 DNA. A D gene is named only where the DNA matches it firmly. Rows may omit the clone size; those that give it use once, few, many or a size class.

TRBJ1-4 NA TRBV19 NA CASSIEVITNEKLFF TGTGCCAGTAGTATCGAGGTCATCACTAATGAAAAACTGTTTTTT
TRBJ2-3 TRBD2 TRBV29-1 NA CSVAGTSGGARADTQYF TGCAGCGTTGCAGGGACTAGCGGGGGGGCTCGGGCAGATACGCAGTATTTT
TRBJ2-2 NA TRBV2 once CASSGWGGGNTGELFF TGTGCCAGCAGTGGTTGGGGTGGGGGGAACACCGGGGAGCTGTTTTTT
TRBJ2-3 NA TRBV27 large CASRATDTQYF TGTGCCAGCAGGGCCACAGATACGCAGTATTTT
TRBJ1-1 NA TRBV27 NA CASSIRLNTEAFF TGTGCCAGCAGTATAAGGCTGAACACTGAAGCTTTCTTT
TRBJ1-2 NA TRBV2 once CASSETPADLGYTF TGTGCCAGCAGTGAAACCCCGGCGGACCTGGGCTACACCTTC
TRBJ2-1 NA TRBV29-1 NA CSVLEGNSEQFF TGCAGCGTCCTAGAGGGCAACAGTGAGCAGTTCTTC
TRBJ2-3 NA TRBV9 NA CASSGSITDTQYF TGTGCCAGCAGCGGCTCGATCACAGATACGCAGTATTTT
TRBJ2-7 NA TRBV4-1 NA CASSQDSATLERSF TGCGCCAGCAGCCAAGATTCCGCGACGCTGGAAAGGAGCTTC
TRBJ2-3 TRBD2 TRBV2 once CASRGGLAGGRDTQYF TGTGCCAGCAGAGGCGGACTAGCGGGGGGGAGGGATACGCAGTATTTT
TRBJ2-7 TRBD2 TRBV27 NA CASSLSAGGFYEQYF TGTGCCAGCAGTTTATCGGCGGGGGGGTTCTACGAGCAGTACTTC
TRBJ2-7 TRBD2 TRBV4-1 NA CASSQVSGGAGYEQYF TGCGCCAGCAGCCAAGTAAGCGGGGGGGCCGGTTACGAGCAGTACTTC
TRBJ2-3 TRBD1 TRBV2 NA CASSDPGQGETDTQYF TGTGCCAGCAGCGATCCGGGACAGGGCGAAACAGATACGCAGTATTTT
TRBJ2-1 TRBD2 TRBV27 NA CASSLGGGSSYNEQFF TGTGCCAGCAGTTTAGGCGGGGGGAGCTCCTACAATGAGCAGTTCTTC
TRBJ1-1 TRBD1 TRBV5-6 NA CASVPRGGLNTEAFF TGTGCCAGCGTCCCCAGGGGGGGCCTTAACACTGAAGCTTTCTTT
TRBJ1-1 NA TRBV11-2 NA CASSLGYNTEAFF TGTGCCAGCAGCTTAGGGTACAACACTGAAGCTTTCTTT
TRBJ2-1 NA TRBV11-3 NA CASSLDNDREQFF TGTGCCAGCAGCTTAGATAACGACAGGGAGCAGTTCTTC
TRBJ1-4 NA TRBV10-3 once CAISVGIWGEKLFF TGTGCCATCAGTGTTGGGATCTGGGGTGAAAAACTGTTTTTT
TRBJ1-5 NA TRBV9 few CASSVDLGNQPQHF TGTGCCAGCAGCGTAGATCTGGGCAATCAGCCCCAGCATTTT
TRBJ2-7 TRBD2 TRBV28 NA CASSFPAGGDDEQYF TGTGCCAGCAGCTTTCCAGCGGGAGGGGACGACGAGCAGTACTTC
TRBJ1-3 NA TRBV29-1 NA CSVEAPSGNTIYF TGCAGCGTTGAAGCGCCCTCTGGAAACACCATATATTTT
TRBJ1-1 NA TRBV6-4 NA CASSETPWTEAFF TGTGCCAGCAGTGAGACCCCTTGGACTGAAGCTTTCTTT
TRBJ2-7 NA TRBV6-1 NA CASSDFPVNSYEQYF TGTGCCAGCAGTGACTTCCCCGTGAATTCCTACGAGCAGTACTTC
TRBJ2-3 TRBD2 TRBV6-5 once CASSYTSGGLDTQYF TGTGCCAGCAGTTACACTAGCGGGGGGTTAGATACGCAGTATTTT
TRBJ1-5 NA TRBV6-1 NA CASSEGGNQPQHF TGTGCCAGCAGCGAGGGGGGAAATCAGCCCCAGCATTTT
TRBJ1-4 NA TRBV7-9 NA CASSFPGVPEKLFF TGTGCCAGCAGCTTTCCGGGGGTCCCGGAGAAACTGTTTTTT
TRBJ2-5 TRBD1 TRBV7-9 few CASSLARQGAGETQYF TGTGCCAGCAGCTTAGCTCGACAGGGGGCCGGGGAGACCCAGTACTTC
TRBJ2-7 NA TRBV19 NA CASSIYSVRGGTYEQYF TGTGCCAGTAGTATATATTCCGTGAGAGGGGGTACGTACGAGCAGTACTTC
TRBJ2-1 NA TRBV9 NA CASSSDGSLSSYNEQFF TGTGCCAGCAGCTCTGATGGGTCACTAAGCTCCTACAATGAGCAGTTCTTC
TRBJ2-7 TRBD1 TRBV28 NA CASSPGTGTYEQYF TGTGCCAGCAGTCCAGGGACAGGAACCTACGAGCAGTACTTC
TRBJ1-1 NA TRBV10-2 NA CASSESLGAYTEAFF TGCGCCAGCAGTGAGTCTTTGGGGGCGTACACTGAAGCTTTCTTT
TRBJ2-5 TRBD1 TRBV13 NA CASSRQGEGRQETQYF TGTGCCAGCAGCCGACAGGGGGAAGGTCGCCAAGAGACCCAGTACTTC
TRBJ1-1 NA TRBV2 few CASSWDGNTEAFF TGTGCCAGCAGTTGGGACGGTAACACTGAAGCTTTCTTT